This TCR beta chain was sequenced during a study of memory CD4+ T cells and cytomegalovirus serostatus. Single viable CD3+CD4+CD8-CD45RO+ cells were sorted as the memory CD4+ T cells. Positive selection with CD4 microbeads enriched total CD4+ T cells. The assay was immunoSEQ multiplex PCR, and TCRdb's table has in-frame clones only and misses some. The sample carries under 55,000 clones, 65% to 85% recorded once. CDR1 SGDLS and CDR2 YYNGEE come from the germline V gene. V was clipped by 4 bases and J by 1 base, with 11 bases between them. The CDR3 totals 14 residues. The material sequenced was memory CD4+ T cells from blood. This chain connects TRBV9 to TRBJ2-5; D may correspond to TRBD1 or TRBD2 (5 bases each). The TCR comes from an adult in good health and CMV-seropositive. CDR3 coding DNA: TGTGCCAGCAGCCCCCGGGGCGTCCAAGAGACCCAGTACTTC. It specifies CASSPRGVQETQYF. The full variable domain, rest sourced from reference TRBV9 and TRBJ2-5, is DSGVTQTPKHLITATGQRVTLRCSPRSGDLSVYWYQQSLDQGLQFLIQYYNGEERAKGNILERFSAQQFPDLHSELNLSSLELGDSALYFCASSPRGVQETQYFGPGTRLLVL.